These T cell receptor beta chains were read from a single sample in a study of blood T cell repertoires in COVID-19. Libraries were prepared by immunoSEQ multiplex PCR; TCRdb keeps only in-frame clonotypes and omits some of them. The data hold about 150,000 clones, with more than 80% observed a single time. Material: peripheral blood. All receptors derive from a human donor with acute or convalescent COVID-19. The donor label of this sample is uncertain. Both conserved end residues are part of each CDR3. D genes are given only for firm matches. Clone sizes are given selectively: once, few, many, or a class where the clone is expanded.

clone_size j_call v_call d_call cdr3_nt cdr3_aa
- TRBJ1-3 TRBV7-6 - TGTGCCAGCAGCTCCGGACACTACTCTGGAAACACCATATATTTT CASSSGHYSGNTIYF
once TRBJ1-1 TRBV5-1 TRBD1 TGCGCCAGCAGCCTCACCAGACAGGGAACTGAAGCTTTCTTT CASSLTRQGTEAFF
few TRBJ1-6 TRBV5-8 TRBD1 TGTGCCAGCAGCGACAGGGGTTATAATTCACCCCTCCACTTT CASSDRGYNSPLHF
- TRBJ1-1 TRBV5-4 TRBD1 TGTGCCAGCAGCTCCTGGACAGGGATGATGGAAGCTTTCTTT CASSSWTGMMEAFF
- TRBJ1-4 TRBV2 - TGTGCCAGCCGACAGGTTGTGGGAAAACTGTTTTTT CASRQVVGKLFF
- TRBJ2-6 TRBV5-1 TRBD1 TGCGCCAGTGACAGGGGGGGATCCTCTGGGGCCAACGTCCTGACTTTC CASDRGGSSGANVLTF
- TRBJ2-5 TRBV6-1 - TGTGCCAGCAGTGATGGACAGGGAGGGGGGACCCAGTACTTC CASSDGQGGGTQYF
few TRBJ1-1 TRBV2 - TGTGCCAGCAGTGACCCAGGGATCACTGAAGCTTTCTTT CASSDPGITEAFF
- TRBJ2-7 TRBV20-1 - TGCAGTGCTAGGGACAACTACGAGCAGTACTTC CSARDNYEQYF
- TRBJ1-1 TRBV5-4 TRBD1 TGTGCCAGCAGGTTGACAGGGGCGCTACCTTTCTTT CASRLTGALPFF
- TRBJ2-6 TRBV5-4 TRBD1 TGTGCCAGCCTTACTGGGGGAGGACAGGGGGGCAACGTCCTGACTTTC CASLTGGGQGGNVLTF
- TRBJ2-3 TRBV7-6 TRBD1 TGTGCCAGCAGCTCCAGGACAGGAACAGCTAGCACAGATACGCAGTATTTT CASSSRTGTASTDTQYF
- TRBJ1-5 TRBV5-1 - TGCGCCAGCAGCCCGGCGGGGGGTGGCAATCAGCCCCAGCATTTT CASSPAGGGNQPQHF
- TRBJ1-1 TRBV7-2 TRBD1 TGTGCCAGCAGCCAACCGGGACAGGGCGTCGGAGGGGTCTTT CASSQPGQGVGGVF
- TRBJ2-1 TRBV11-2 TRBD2 TGTGCCAGCAGGGCAGGGAGCGGGGGTACAATTCGCAATGAGCAGTTCTTC CASRAGSGGTIRNEQFF
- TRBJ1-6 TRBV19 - TGTGCCAGTAGTACTACAGCTTATAATTCACCCCTCCACTTT CASSTTAYNSPLHF
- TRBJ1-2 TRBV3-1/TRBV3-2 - TGTGCCAGCAGCCCCGGGGTAATTGGCTACACCTTC CASSPGVIGYTF
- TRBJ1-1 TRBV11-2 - TGTGCCAGCAGCTTAGAAGGACAGACGAACACTGAAGCTTTCTTT CASSLEGQTNTEAFF
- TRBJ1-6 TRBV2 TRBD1 TGTGCCAGCAGTGATAGGACAGGGTGGTCACCCCTCCACTTT CASSDRTGWSPLHF
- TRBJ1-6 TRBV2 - TGTGCCAGCAGCCCAGGGGCTCTACGATACCTCCACTTT CASSPGALRYLHF
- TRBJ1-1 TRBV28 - TGTGCCAGCAGTTCCCCCGGAGGGGTCATGAACACTGAAGCTTTCTTT CASSSPGGVMNTEAFF
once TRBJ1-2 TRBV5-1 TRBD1 TGCGCCAGCAGTACCGGGACAGGGAGCCATGGCTACACCTTC CASSTGTGSHGYTF
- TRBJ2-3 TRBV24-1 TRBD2 TGTGCCACCAGTGATTACTCTAGCGGGGGCACAGATACGCAGTATTTT CATSDYSSGGTDTQYF
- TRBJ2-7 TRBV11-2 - TGTGCCAGCAGCCTCAGCTCCTGGGCAGACGAGCAGTACTTC CASSLSSWADEQYF
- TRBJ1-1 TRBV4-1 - TGCGCCAGCAGCCAATTAAACACTGAAGCTTTCTTT CASSQLNTEAFF
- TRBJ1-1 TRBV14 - TGTGCCAGCAGTTTTCAGGGGACCACTGAAGCTTTCTTT CASSFQGTTEAFF
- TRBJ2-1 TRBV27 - TGTGCCAGCAGTTTCAGGTTTGAGCAGTTCTTC CASSFRFEQFF
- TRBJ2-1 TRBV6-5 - TGTGCCAGCAGGGGGGGGCCCTGGGAAAATGAGCAGTTCTTC CASRGGPWENEQFF
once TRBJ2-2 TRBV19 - TGTGCCAGTAGCCTAAGGGGGGGCACCGGGGAGCTGTTTTTT CASSLRGGTGELFF
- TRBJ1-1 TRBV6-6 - TGTGCCAGCAGTTACCCGACAGCTCGGAACACTGAAGCTTTCTTT CASSYPTARNTEAFF
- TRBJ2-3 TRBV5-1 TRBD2 TGCGCCAGCAGCAGGGGACTAGCGGGGGGGCTCACAGATACGCAGTATTTT CASSRGLAGGLTDTQYF
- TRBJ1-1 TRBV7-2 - TGTGCCAGCAGCGTCGACAGTGGTACGACTGAAGCTTTCTTT CASSVDSGTTEAFF
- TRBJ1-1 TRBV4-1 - TGCGCCAGCAGCCCCGGGAGGGGGGTGAACACTGAAGCTTTCTTT CASSPGRGVNTEAFF
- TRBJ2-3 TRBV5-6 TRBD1 TGTGCCAGCAGCACGGACAGGGGGTTCACAGATACGCAGTATTTT CASSTDRGFTDTQYF
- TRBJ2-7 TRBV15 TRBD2 TGTGCCACCAGCAGAGGGGGGGGAGGCATAGACGAGCAGTACTTC CATSRGGGGIDEQYF
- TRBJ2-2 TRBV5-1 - TGCGCCAGCAGCTGGACTGTCGGCGACACCGGGGAGCTGTTTTTT CASSWTVGDTGELFF
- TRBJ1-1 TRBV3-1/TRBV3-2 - TGTGCCAGCAGCGGCGGAGGGTGGGCTTTCTTT CASSGGGWAFF
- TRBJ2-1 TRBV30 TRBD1 TGTGCCATCGGACAGGGGTTAAGCGGTGAGCAGTTCTTC CAIGQGLSGEQFF
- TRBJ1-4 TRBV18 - TGTGCCAGCTCACCACCGTTGACCACGGGGGGCGCAACTAATGAAAAACTGTTTTTT CASSPPLTTGGATNEKLFF
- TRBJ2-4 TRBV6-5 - TGTGCCAGCAGTACGTCAGGAGGAGCCAAAAACATTCAGTACTTC CASSTSGGAKNIQYF
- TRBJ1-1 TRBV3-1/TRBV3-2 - TGTGCCAGCAGCCAGGCCCCAGGGGTAGCTTTCTTT CASSQAPGVAFF
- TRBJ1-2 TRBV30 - TGTGCCTGGAGTGTAGGTTATACAGGGAGTGGCTATGGCTACACCTTC CAWSVGYTGSGYGYTF
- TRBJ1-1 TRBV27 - TGTGCCAGCAGTTTCGGGAGCTTGAACACTGAAGCTTTCTTT CASSFGSLNTEAFF
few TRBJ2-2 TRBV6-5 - TGTGCCAGCAGTTACCGCCTGACAGGGAACACCGGGGAGCTGTTTTTT CASSYRLTGNTGELFF
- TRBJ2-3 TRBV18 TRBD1 TGTGCCAGCTCCCCCAGGCGGACAGGGATGGGAGATACGCAGTATTTT CASSPRRTGMGDTQYF
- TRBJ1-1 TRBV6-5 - TGTGCCAGCAGTTACTCTGCAGGCGGGGGGAACACTGAAGCTTTCTTT CASSYSAGGGNTEAFF
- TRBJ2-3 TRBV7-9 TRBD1 TGTGCCAGCAGCAACAGGGGGCATAGAGATACGCAGTATTTT CASSNRGHRDTQYF
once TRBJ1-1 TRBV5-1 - TGCGCCAGCAGCTTGTTGCAGGGTGGTAGCACTGAAGCTTTCTTT CASSLLQGGSTEAFF
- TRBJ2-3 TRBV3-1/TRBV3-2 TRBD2 TGTGCCAGCAGCCAAGATTTCGCGGGGGGGCGGTCAGATACGCAGTATTTT CASSQDFAGGRSDTQYF